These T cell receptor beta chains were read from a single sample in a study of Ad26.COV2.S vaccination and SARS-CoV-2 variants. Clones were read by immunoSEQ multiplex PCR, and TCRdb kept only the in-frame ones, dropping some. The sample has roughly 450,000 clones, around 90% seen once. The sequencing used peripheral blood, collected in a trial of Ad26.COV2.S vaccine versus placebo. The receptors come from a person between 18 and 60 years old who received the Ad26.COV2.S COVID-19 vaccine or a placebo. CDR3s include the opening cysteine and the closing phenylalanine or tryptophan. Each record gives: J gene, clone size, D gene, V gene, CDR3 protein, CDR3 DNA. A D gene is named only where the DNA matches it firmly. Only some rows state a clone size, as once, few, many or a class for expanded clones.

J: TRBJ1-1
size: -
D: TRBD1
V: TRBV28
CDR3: CASTSSGQGASAGFF
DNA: TGTGCCAGCACTTCTTCGGGACAGGGGGCCTCTGCGGGTTTCTTT

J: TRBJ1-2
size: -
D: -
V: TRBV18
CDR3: CASSPLGPNRANYGYTF
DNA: TGTGCCAGCTCACCACTCGGCCCGAACAGAGCTAACTATGGCTACACCTTC

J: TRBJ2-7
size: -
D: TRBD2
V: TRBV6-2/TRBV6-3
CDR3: CASSYSGLAGLRQYEQYF
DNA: TGTGCCAGCAGTTACTCGGGACTAGCGGGATTGCGACAATACGAGCAGTACTTC

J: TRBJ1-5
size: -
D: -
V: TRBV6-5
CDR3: CASGTGRVGQPQHF
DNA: TGTGCCAGCGGGACGGGCAGGGTCGGGCAGCCCCAGCATTTT

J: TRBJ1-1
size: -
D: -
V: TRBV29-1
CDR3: CSVEHRANTEAFF
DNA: TGCAGCGTTGAACACAGGGCCAACACTGAAGCTTTCTTT

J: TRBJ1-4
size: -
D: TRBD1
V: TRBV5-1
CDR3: CASSQGQRGNEKLFF
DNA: TGCGCCAGCAGCCAGGGACAGCGCGGTAATGAAAAACTGTTTTTT

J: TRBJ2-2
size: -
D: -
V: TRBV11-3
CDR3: CASSHKWDRETGELFF
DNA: TGTGCCAGCAGCCACAAATGGGACCGGGAAACCGGGGAGCTGTTTTTT

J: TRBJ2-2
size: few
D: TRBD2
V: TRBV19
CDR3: CASKPLAEGTGELFF
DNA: TGTGCCAGTAAACCCCTAGCGGAGGGGACCGGGGAGCTGTTTTTT

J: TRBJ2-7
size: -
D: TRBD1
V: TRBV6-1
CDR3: CASSELISGQGSEQYF
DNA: TGTGCCAGCAGTGAACTTATTTCGGGACAGGGCTCCGAGCAGTACTTC

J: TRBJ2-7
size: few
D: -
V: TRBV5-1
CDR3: CASSFGTASSYEQYF
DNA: TGCGCCAGCAGCTTCGGGACGGCGAGCTCCTACGAGCAGTACTTC

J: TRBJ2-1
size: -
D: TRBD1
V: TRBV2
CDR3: CASTSGTGSGNEQFF
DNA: TGTGCCAGCACCTCCGGGACAGGGTCCGGCAATGAGCAGTTCTTC

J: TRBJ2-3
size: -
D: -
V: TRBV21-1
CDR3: CASRAFGSDLGDTQYF
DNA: TGTGCCAGCAGGGCTTTCGGGTCCGATCTGGGGGATACGCAGTATTTT

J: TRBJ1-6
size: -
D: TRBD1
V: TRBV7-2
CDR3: CASSLGDRGSPLHF
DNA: TGTGCCAGCAGCTTGGGCGACAGGGGCTCACCCCTCCACTTT

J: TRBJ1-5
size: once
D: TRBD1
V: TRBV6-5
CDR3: CASSRDREEQPQHF
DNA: TGTGCCAGCAGCCGAGACAGGGAAGAGCAGCCCCAGCATTTT

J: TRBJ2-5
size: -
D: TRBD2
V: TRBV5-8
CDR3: CASSLGSTSGETQYF
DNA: TGTGCCAGCAGCTTGGGGTCGACTAGCGGAGAGACCCAGTACTTC

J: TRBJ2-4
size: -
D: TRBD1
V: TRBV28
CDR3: CASKGGRGRAKNIQYF
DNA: TGTGCCAGCAAAGGAGGCAGGGGGCGAGCCAAAAACATTCAGTACTTC

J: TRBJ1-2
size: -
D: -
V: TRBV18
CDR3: CASSDQPASNYGYTF
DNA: TGTGCCAGCTCCGACCAGCCAGCCTCTAACTATGGCTACACCTTC

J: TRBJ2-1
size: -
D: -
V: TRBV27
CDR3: CASSFRGGRFNEQFF
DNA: TGTGCCAGCAGTTTTAGGGGGGGAAGGTTCAATGAGCAGTTCTTC

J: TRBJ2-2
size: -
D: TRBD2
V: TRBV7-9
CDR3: CASSLSGRAPGELFF
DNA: TGTGCCAGCAGTTTAAGCGGGAGGGCCCCCGGGGAGCTGTTTTTT

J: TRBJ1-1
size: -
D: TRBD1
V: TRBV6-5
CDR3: CASRKGQGLNTEAFF
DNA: TGTGCCAGCAGAAAAGGACAGGGCCTGAACACTGAAGCTTTCTTT

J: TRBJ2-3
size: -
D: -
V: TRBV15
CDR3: CATSTRGISFSTDTQYF
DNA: TGTGCCACCAGCACCAGGGGTATCTCCTTTAGCACAGATACGCAGTATTTT

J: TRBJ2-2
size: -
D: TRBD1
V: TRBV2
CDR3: CASSADRTGELFF
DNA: TGTGCCAGCAGTGCGGACAGGACCGGGGAGCTGTTTTTT

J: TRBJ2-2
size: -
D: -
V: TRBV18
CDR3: CASSEYRDTGELFF
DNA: TGTGCCAGCTCAGAGTACAGGGACACCGGGGAGCTGTTTTTT

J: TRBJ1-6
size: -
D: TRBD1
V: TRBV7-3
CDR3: CASSLTSGTGNSYNSPLHF
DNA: TGTGCCAGCAGCTTAACGTCCGGGACAGGGAACTCCTATAATTCACCCCTCCACTTT

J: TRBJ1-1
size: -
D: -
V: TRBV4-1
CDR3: CATGQNTEAFF
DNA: TGCGCCACCGGACAGAACACTGAAGCTTTCTTT

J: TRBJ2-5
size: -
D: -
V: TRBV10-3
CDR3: CAISARAQEETQYF
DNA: TGTGCCATCAGCGCACGGGCCCAGGAGGAGACCCAGTACTTC

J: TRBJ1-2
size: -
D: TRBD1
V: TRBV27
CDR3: CARDRTHICSRYGYTF
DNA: TGTGCCAGGGACAGGACGCACATTTGTTCTCGCTATGGCTACACCTTC

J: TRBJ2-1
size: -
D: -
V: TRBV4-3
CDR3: CASSLSNEQFF
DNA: TGCGCCAGCAGCCTTAGTAATGAGCAGTTCTTC

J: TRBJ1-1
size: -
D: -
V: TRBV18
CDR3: CASSPLGRGVNTEAFF
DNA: TGTGCCAGCTCACCCCTAGGGCGGGGAGTGAACACTGAAGCTTTCTTT

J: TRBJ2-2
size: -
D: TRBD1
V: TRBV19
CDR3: CASSSTGGVNTGELFF
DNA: TGTGCCAGTAGCTCGACAGGGGGGGTGAACACCGGGGAGCTGTTTTTT

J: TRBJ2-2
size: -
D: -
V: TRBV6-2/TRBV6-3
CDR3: CASSPGQPTGELFF
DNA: TGTGCCAGCAGTCCGGGACAACCAACCGGGGAGCTGTTTTTT

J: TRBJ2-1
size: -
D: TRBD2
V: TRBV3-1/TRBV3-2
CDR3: CASSTPGLAHEQFF
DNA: TGTGCCAGCAGCACACCGGGACTAGCACATGAGCAGTTCTTC